This is a list of T cell receptor beta chains from one sample in a study of blood T cell repertoires in COVID-19. TCRdb keeps only in-frame clones here, not all; method: immunoSEQ multiplex PCR. Here the sample spans hundreds of thousands of clones, around four fifths being singletons. Sequenced material: peripheral blood. Receptor source: a woman aged 45 to 65 with active or convalescent COVID-19. The CDR3 runs from the conserved cysteine through the conserved F or W. The D gene is left open where the match is weak. Clone size is given for some rows only: seen once, a few or many times, or a class if the clone is expanded.

TRBD2	TRBV7-6	TRBJ2-5	once	CASSTNPGLQETQYF	TGTGCCAGCAGCACGAACCCGGGACTACAAGAGACCCAGTACTTC
TRBD1	TRBV24-1	TRBJ2-5	-	CATSDVQGAGETQYF	TGTGCCACCAGTGATGTACAGGGGGCTGGAGAGACCCAGTACTTC
-	TRBV11-2	TRBJ2-1	-	CASSQALRDFPYNEQFF	TGTGCCAGCAGCCAGGCTTTACGGGACTTCCCCTACAATGAGCAGTTCTTC
TRBD1	TRBV19	TRBJ2-2	once	CASSIQGARTGELFF	TGTGCCAGTAGTATACAGGGGGCGAGAACCGGGGAGCTGTTTTTT
-	TRBV7-2	TRBJ2-1	many	CASSPWGVYNEQFF	TGTGCCAGCAGCCCCTGGGGCGTATACAATGAGCAGTTCTTC
TRBD2	TRBV3-1/TRBV3-2	TRBJ2-5	few	CASSYLAGAVTQYF	TGTGCCAGCAGCTACCTAGCGGGGGCTGTGACCCAGTACTTC
-	TRBV6-6	TRBJ1-5	-	CASSSRHLSNQPQHF	TGTGCCAGCAGTTCACGACATCTTAGCAATCAGCCCCAGCATTTT
-	TRBV5-4	TRBJ2-7	-	CASSLGLVDEQYF	TGTGCCAGCAGCTTGGGACTAGTCGACGAGCAGTACTTC
-	TRBV28	TRBJ1-5	-	CASSFLLPGNQPQHF	TGTGCCAGCAGTTTCCTACTTCCAGGGAATCAGCCCCAGCATTTT
-	TRBV25-1	TRBJ1-1	once	CASSESIGQYTEAFF	TGTGCCAGCAGTGAATCAATAGGACAGTATACTGAAGCTTTCTTT
TRBD1	TRBV5-5	TRBJ2-5	-	CASSTGQGAWRETQYF	TGTGCCAGCAGCACAGGACAGGGGGCATGGCGGGAGACCCAGTACTTC
TRBD1	TRBV4-1	TRBJ2-7	-	CASSQERQGAEQYF	TGCGCCAGCAGCCAAGAACGGCAGGGGGCTGAGCAGTACTTC
-	TRBV19	TRBJ1-4	-	CASRTGSTNEKLFF	TGTGCCAGTAGGACAGGTTCAACTAATGAAAAACTGTTTTTT
-	TRBV28	TRBJ2-7	once	CASQTGYEQYF	TGTGCCAGCCAAACCGGTTACGAGCAGTACTTC
TRBD2	TRBV3-1/TRBV3-2	TRBJ2-1	-	CASRWASGRMGGNEQFF	TGTGCCAGCAGGTGGGCTAGCGGGAGGATGGGGGGCAATGAGCAGTTCTTC
-	TRBV5-6	TRBJ2-3	-	CASSLDSSKFTQYF	TGTGCCAGCAGCTTGGATTCTAGCAAATTTACGCAGTATTTT
-	TRBV6-1	TRBJ1-2	-	CASSDLRGFSYGYTF	TGTGCCAGCAGTGATCTGCGGGGATTTAGCTATGGCTACACCTTC
TRBD2	TRBV11-2	TRBJ2-1	-	CASSLDGVSGRPTYNEQFF	TGTGCCAGCAGCTTAGATGGGGTTAGCGGGAGGCCCACCTACAATGAGCAGTTCTTC
TRBD1	TRBV6-5	TRBJ2-2	-	CASNYADRGTGELFF	TGTGCCAGCAACTACGCCGACAGGGGAACCGGGGAGCTGTTTTTT
TRBD1	TRBV5-1	TRBJ1-2	-	CASSLRTGRPNYGYTF	TGCGCCAGCAGCCTCCGGACAGGGCGGCCTAACTATGGCTACACCTTC
TRBD2	TRBV27	TRBJ2-3	-	CASSLAGGSTDTQYF	TGTGCCAGCAGTCTAGCGGGAGGGAGCACAGATACGCAGTATTTT
-	TRBV19	TRBJ1-3	-	CASNPGGPSSGNTIYF	TGTGCCAGTAATCCGGGGGGCCCCTCCTCTGGAAACACCATATATTTT
TRBD1	TRBV19	TRBJ1-1	-	CASSTSTLSTGGNTEAFF	TGTGCCAGTAGTACCTCAACCCTCTCCACAGGGGGGAACACTGAAGCTTTCTTT
TRBD2	TRBV4-2	TRBJ2-3	-	CASSQDNLAGGTGDTQYF	TGTGCCAGCAGCCAAGATAACCTAGCGGGAGGGACTGGGGATACGCAGTATTTT
TRBD1	TRBV5-1	TRBJ2-7	-	CASSLAGTEAYEQYF	TGCGCCAGCAGCTTGGCCGGGACAGAAGCTTACGAGCAGTACTTC
TRBD1	TRBV19	TRBJ2-3	-	CASSTLGTALITDTQYF	TGTGCCAGTAGTACCCTGGGGACAGCTCTAATCACAGATACGCAGTATTTT
-	TRBV20-1	TRBJ2-7	-	CSARVTYEQYF	TGCAGTGCTAGAGTTACCTACGAGCAGTACTTC
-	TRBV2	TRBJ2-1	-	CASSDHSWANNEQFF	TGTGCCAGCAGCGACCATAGTTGGGCGAACAATGAGCAGTTCTTC
-	TRBV9	TRBJ2-6	-	CASSVAGTGANVLTF	TGTGCCAGCAGCGTAGCGGGGACTGGGGCCAACGTCCTGACTTTC
-	TRBV4-1	TRBJ1-4	-	CASSQGQVNEKLFF	TGCGCCAGCAGCCAAGGCCAGGTTAATGAAAAACTGTTTTTT
TRBD2	TRBV14	TRBJ2-1	-	CASSQARLAGGNEQFF	TGTGCCAGCAGCCAAGCTAGACTAGCGGGAGGTAATGAGCAGTTCTTC
-	TRBV28	TRBJ1-1	-	CASSQANTEAFF	TGTGCCAGCAGTCAAGCTAACACTGAAGCTTTCTTT
-	TRBV18	TRBJ2-3	few	CASSPPFRTDTQYF	TGTGCCAGCTCACCACCCTTCCGCACAGATACGCAGTATTTT
TRBD2	TRBV5-6	TRBJ2-7	-	CASSLGLGEGEQYF	TGTGCCAGCAGCTTGGGGCTGGGGGAGGGTGAGCAGTACTTC
-	TRBV29-1	TRBJ1-3	-	CSVELDRRLSGNTIYF	TGCAGCGTTGAACTTGACAGGAGACTCTCTGGAAACACCATATATTTT
TRBD1	TRBV3-1/TRBV3-2	TRBJ1-1	-	CASSQGGQGVVEAFF	TGTGCCAGCAGCCAAGGGGGACAGGGGGTGGTTGAAGCTTTCTTT
TRBD2	TRBV4-2	TRBJ2-5	-	CASSQASGSTNPPGTQYF	TGTGCCAGCAGCCAAGCTAGCGGGAGTACCAACCCTCCGGGGACCCAGTACTTC
-	TRBV28	TRBJ2-2	-	CASSLGGGTGELFF	TGTGCCAGCAGCCTAGGGGGGGGCACCGGGGAGCTGTTTTTT
TRBD1	TRBV2	TRBJ1-2	-	CASRKTGERGYTF	TGTGCCAGCAGGAAGACAGGGGAGCGTGGCTACACCTTC
TRBD2	TRBV30	TRBJ2-5	-	CAWSAELAGAGETQYF	TGTGCCTGGAGTGCTGAACTAGCGGGAGCGGGAGAGACCCAGTACTTC
-	TRBV12-3/TRBV12-4	TRBJ1-1	-	CASSLTGREAFF	TGTGCCAGCAGCTTAACCGGCAGGGAAGCTTTCTTT
TRBD1	TRBV19	TRBJ1-4	-	CASSIDRRGLGLFF	TGTGCCAGTAGTATAGATCGGAGGGGGCTCGGGCTGTTTTTT
-	TRBV5-6	TRBJ2-1	-	CASSSMGTGSYNEQFF	TGTGCCAGCAGCTCCATGGGAACAGGGTCCTACAATGAGCAGTTCTTC
-	TRBV19	TRBJ2-5	few	CASSIGWGRGETQYF	TGTGCCAGTAGTATTGGTTGGGGGCGCGGGGAGACCCAGTACTTC
-	TRBV2	TRBJ2-2	-	CASRVSWAGMKGGELFF	TGTGCCAGCAGGGTCTCTTGGGCGGGAATGAAAGGCGGGGAGCTGTTTTTT
-	TRBV11-2	TRBJ2-1	-	CASAGGLATVGFF	TGTGCCAGCGCCGGGGGTCTAGCAACGGTAGGGTTCTTC
TRBD1	TRBV4-2	TRBJ1-2	-	CASSQAPGQAYTF	TGTGCCAGCAGCCAAGCCCCGGGACAGGCGTACACCTTC
TRBD1	TRBV2	TRBJ1-4	-	CASCMEATGGCEKLFF	TGTGCCAGCTGTATGGAGGCGACAGGGGGTTGTGAAAAACTGTTTTTT